This TCR beta chain was sequenced during a study of blood T cell repertoires in COVID-19 (dated by TCRdb to about 2020). With regard to the full study: The collaborator samples originated in the United States, Italy and Spain and spanned the acute and convalescent phases of COVID-19. The prospective study material was composed of cDNA or gDNA derived from T cells, B-cell-depleted T cells, or PBMCs. Subjects who had been exposed to COVID-19, were actively infected with it, or had recovered from it provided the deeply sampled blood TCRbeta repertoires that made up the dataset. The repertoires were released in a freely available public database intended as a resource for research on the immune response to SARS-CoV-2. The samples were drawn from two sources: the first 160 participants of the ongoing ImmuneRACE study, and 1,000 to 1,500 subjects contributed by 6 global collaborators. The sample metadata nearly always contained a de-identified subject ID, COVID-19 status, age in years and sex. Where HLA class I and class II types were available, the types were taken from metadata supplied by the sample provider, not from assay-based typing. General conclusions and limits of the study: The quantity of clinical and demographic metadata differed by source and by participant and was supplied without curation.

Another Seattle source contributed samples from volunteer blood donors who had recovered from COVID-19. The collaborating institutions used their own protocols to collect whole blood in K2EDTA tubes. For TCRbeta analysis, collaborators shipped samples as frozen whole blood, isolated PBMCs, or DNA extracted from either of those sample types. The CDR3 holds 12 amino acids from the cysteine to the phenylalanine. Only the CDR3 part of the read is kept: 36 bases, read in frame from the first base. V was cut back by 5 bases and J by 6 bases, leaving a gap of 10 bases between them. TCRbeta CDR3 regions were amplified from genomic DNA by means of the immunoSEQ Assay, a bias-controlled multiplex PCR. As for how the authors treated the data: The number of nucleated cells in each sample was estimated from the amplification of reference gene primers within the assay. To quantify the absolute abundance of each unique TCRbeta CDR3 rearrangement, sequence reads were collapsed and filtered. For each sample, productive Simpson clonality was calculated as the square root of Simpson's diversity index across productive rearrangements. TCRdb limited this immuneACCESS table to in-frame rearrangements with V and J called. A share of clones is missing; checked studies link under half to unresolved V genes, and the rest is unexplained. That table furnishes V, J and clone size, whereas the DNA furnished D and trimming. For this sample the table gives 280,000 or so clones, of which 83% were detected only once. The ten largest clones capture roughly 9.4% of the sample.

On this clone: Its antigen has not been determined. Within one base of it there is no much larger clone, and no base qualities were kept.

The sequence is built from TRBV12-3 or TRBV12-4 and TRBJ1-1; the D gene is not confidently resolved. Sequencing was performed on peripheral blood. The clonotype originates from a woman in her forties or fifties who had recovered from COVID-19. At the DNA level, the sequence is TGTGCCAGCAGTAATCAAGAGGCTGAAGCTTTCTTT. This translates into CASSNQEAEAFF.